A selection of T cell receptor beta chains follows, all from one sample in a study of blood T cell repertoires in COVID-19. Sequenced by immunoSEQ multiplex PCR; TCRdb stores in-frame clones only, minus some. Of some 130,000 clones listed, about 89% are singletons. The sample consisted of peripheral blood. The receptors stem from a woman aged 55-70 years with acute or convalescent COVID-19. CDR3s include the opening cysteine and the closing phenylalanine or tryptophan.

>TRBJ1-2|TRBV28
CASTRTGNYGYTF
>TRBJ1-1|TRBV5-4
CASSLQGNTEAFF
>TRBJ1-1|TRBV7-9
CASSLQGEAFF
>TRBJ1-1|TRBV4-1
CASSQEVGRYTEAFF
>TRBJ1-2|TRBV28
CASSSTDSGAYYGYTF
>TRBJ1-5|TRBV16
CASSPGGVNQPQHF
>TRBJ2-1|TRBV7-7
CASSLAGTGGSNEQFF
>TRBJ1-5|TRBV30
CAWSLQANQPQHF
>TRBJ2-4|TRBV28
CASSLGGSFYGNIQYF
>TRBJ2-1|TRBV19
CASSIGAPQSSYNEQFF
>TRBJ2-3|TRBV7-9
CASSISGRGDTQYF
>TRBJ1-2|TRBV27
CASSLSRTVKYYTF
>TRBJ1-1|TRBV6-6
CASTSQMEVGTEAFF
>TRBJ1-5|TRBV15
CATSREGRAEGPQHF
>TRBJ1-2|TRBV6-6
CASSPPTGQGNYGYTF
>TRBJ2-1|TRBV2
CASSEGRSSYNEQFF
>TRBJ1-4|TRBV7-2
CASSLGWGQPTNEKLFF
>TRBJ2-3|TRBV29-1
CSVEGGQRTDTQYF
>TRBJ2-3|TRBV5-1
CASSLGLQASTDTQYF
>TRBJ2-1|TRBV10-3
CAITPSGEADNEQFF
>TRBJ1-2|TRBV28
CASTLGGLPDYGYTF
>TRBJ2-7|TRBV4-2
CASSQDLAAQQYF
>TRBJ2-7|TRBV10-2
CASSTSGKSYEQYF
>TRBJ1-2|TRBV18
CASSPQVANYGYTF
>TRBJ2-1|TRBV27
CASSTRRGSPYNEQFF
>TRBJ1-6|TRBV19
CASRPTASSYNSPLHF
>TRBJ1-4|TRBV3-1/TRBV3-2
CASSQWAPADEKLFF
>TRBJ1-1|TRBV18
CASSPPQNTEAFF
>TRBJ1-5|TRBV5-6
CASSPQGYQPQHF
>TRBJ2-2|TRBV19
CASSIDSTTGKMGLGAGELFF
>TRBJ1-2|TRBV28
CASSVTGNYGYTF
>TRBJ2-1|TRBV7-9
CASSLALNEQFF
>TRBJ1-1|TRBV6-4
CASSDPRDRVRAFF
>TRBJ1-2|TRBV12-2
CASRLDRQGATPNYGYTF
>TRBJ2-5|TRBV2
CASSKREIQETQYF
>TRBJ1-1|TRBV11-2
CASSSSLTAEAFF
>TRBJ1-6|TRBV21-1
CASSTPGLLSSPLHF
>TRBJ2-1|TRBV6-2/TRBV6-3
CASSSGQAREQFF
>TRBJ1-1|TRBV28
CASSLAGGLNTEAFF
>TRBJ2-7|TRBV29-1
CSVEVSAYEQYF
>TRBJ2-6|TRBV21-1
CASLQGSPSGANVLTF
>TRBJ2-5|TRBV5-4
CASSASGRGGETQYF
>TRBJ1-2|TRBV6-6
CASSYQGREGGYTF
>TRBJ1-2|TRBV6-6
CASRGGSGYTF
>TRBJ2-4|TRBV4-1
CASSQDQGQMTIQYF
>TRBJ2-1|TRBV5-5
CASSRSWSSYNEQFF
>TRBJ2-1|TRBV7-2
CASSLGGRARNEQFF
>TRBJ2-5|TRBV5-4
CASSRDSQETQYF
>TRBJ2-1|TRBV3-1/TRBV3-2
CASSLAGGNEQFF
>TRBJ2-3|TRBV11-3
CASSFRSTDTQYF
>TRBJ2-7|TRBV11-2
CASSLVSVRSYEQYF
>TRBJ1-3|TRBV7-9
CASPTFGNTIYF
>TRBJ2-7|TRBV5-1
CASSLDHRTVDEQYF
>TRBJ2-1|TRBV10-3
CAISEKSGRLGNEQFF
>TRBJ1-5|TRBV19
CASSILNRGFTQPQHF
>TRBJ1-2|TRBV3-1/TRBV3-2
CASSSSQGILSMGYTF
>TRBJ1-3|TRBV6-5
CASRSGFSGNTIYF
>TRBJ1-2|TRBV7-8
CASSPAVGAVYGYTF
>TRBJ2-1|TRBV7-8
CASNLAGGPYNEQFF
>TRBJ1-1|TRBV29-1
CSVEVGEAGAFF